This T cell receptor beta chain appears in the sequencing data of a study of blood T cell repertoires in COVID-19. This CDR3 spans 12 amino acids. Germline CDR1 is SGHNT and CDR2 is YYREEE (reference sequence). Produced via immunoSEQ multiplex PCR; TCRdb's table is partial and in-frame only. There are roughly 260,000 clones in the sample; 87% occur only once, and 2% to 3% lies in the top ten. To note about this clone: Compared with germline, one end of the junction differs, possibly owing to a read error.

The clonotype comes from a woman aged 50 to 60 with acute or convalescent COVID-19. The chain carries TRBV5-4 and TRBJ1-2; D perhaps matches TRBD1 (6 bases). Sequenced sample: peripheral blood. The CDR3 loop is CASSLEQGPLHF. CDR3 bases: TGTGCCAGCAGCTTGGAACAGGGTCCACTCCACTTC.